These 2 T cell receptor beta chains originate from one sample sequenced in a study of cytomegalovirus exposure and HLA in healthy donors. The primer mix had 60 Vbeta and 13 Jbeta primers. TCRdb's table, derived via immunoSEQ multiplex PCR, lists solely in-frame clones and lacks some. This sample carries 200,000 to 250,000 clones, roughly 91% of them seen once, and the ten largest clones take approximately 1%. Sequenced sample: PBMCs. The origin of the receptors is a woman under 30 in good health and CMV-seronegative.

This CDR3 is CASKASGGVGTGELFF. The CDR3 DNA follows: TGTGCCAGCAAGGCTAGCGGGGGAGTCGGCACCGGGGAGCTGTTTTTT. This chain connects TRBV2 to TRBJ2-2; 10 bases align to TRBD2. V shed 7 bases, J shed 4 bases, and the junction held 9 bases outside the gene matches. CDR3 size: 16 residues. Germline CDR1 SNHLY, CDR2 FYNNEI.

The chain combines TRBV11-2 with TRBJ2-1; 7 bases match TRBD1. This CDR3 has 15 residues. Trimming took 3 bases from V and 3 from J; bases not matched to a gene: 5. From germline, CDR1 is SGHAT and CDR2 FQNNGV. CDR3 in DNA: TGTGCCAGCAGCTTCTGGGCAGGGGGCTACAATGAGCAGTTCTTC. It translates to CASSFWAGGYNEQFF.